The table lists the clone carrying this T cell receptor (beta chain) with many counts. Antigen specificity is unknown. The method was immunoSEQ multiplex PCR; TCRdb's version includes in-frame clones alone and lacks a portion of them. This repertoire holds approximately 41,000 clones, and none appear only once. The record originates from a study of T cells after posttransplantation cyclophosphamide. General study points: Blood and skin or GI T cell repertoires showed limited TRB overlap.

The receptor comes from a man aged 45 to 65 in good health, CMV-negative, and a related stem cell transplant donor. The sequencing sample was made of PBMCs.

This CDR3 is CASSQNRDTQYF. CDR3 DNA sequence: TGTGCCAGCAGCCAGAACAGGGACACGCAGTATTTT. V and J are TRBV11-1 and TRBJ2-3, with a possible D match to TRBD1 (6 bases). Trimming removed 5 bases from V and 9 bases from J, with 12 bases in between. Looked up from germline, CDR1 is SGHAT and CDR2 is FQDESV (reference sequence). The CDR3 has 12 residues. Full variable domain (missing parts from reference TRBV11-1 and TRBJ2-3): EAEVAQSPRYKITEKSQAVAFWCDPISGHATLYWYRQILGQGPELLVQFQDESVVDDSQLPKDRFSAERLKGVDSTLKIQPAELGDSAMYLCASSQNRDTQYFGPGTRLTVL.